Listed below are T cell receptor beta chains from one sample, sequenced in a study of blood T cell repertoires in COVID-19. Measured with immunoSEQ multiplex PCR; TCRdb has only the in-frame clones, and not every one. The sample yields approximately 100,000 clones, 70% to 90% seen once. Sequencing was done on a sample of PBMCs or T cells enriched from blood (not recorded which). The receptor source for this set is a woman aged 45 to 65 who had recovered from COVID-19. CDR3s include the opening cysteine and the closing phenylalanine or tryptophan. Fields, in order: D gene, CDR3 length, V gene, clone size, J gene, CDR3 protein, CDR3 DNA. The D gene is left open where the match is weak. Some rows mark clone size as missing; the rest say once, few, many or name a class of expanded clone.

>TRBD1|13|TRBV6-5|.|TRBJ1-2
CASGYTGVSGYTF
TGTGCCAGCGGTTATACAGGGGTTAGTGGCTACACCTTC
>TRBD1|14|TRBV5-5|.|TRBJ2-3
CASSFRTGADTQYF
TGTGCCAGCAGCTTCAGGACAGGGGCGGATACGCAGTATTTT
>TRBD2|14|TRBV25-1|.|TRBJ2-1
CASSGLAGTDEQFF
TGTGCCAGCAGTGGCCTAGCGGGAACGGATGAGCAGTTCTTC
>.|13|TRBV7-2|.|TRBJ1-1
CASRLQENTEAFF
TGTGCCAGCAGACTCCAGGAGAACACTGAAGCTTTCTTT
>TRBD2|14|TRBV7-8|once|TRBJ2-1
CASSLPSGGYEQFF
TGTGCCAGCAGCTTACCCAGCGGGGGCTATGAGCAGTTCTTC
>.|17|TRBV5-1|.|TRBJ2-2
CASSRLVGGFDTGELFF
TGCGCCAGCAGTCGGCTCGTGGGAGGATTTGACACCGGGGAGCTGTTTTTT
>.|14|TRBV28|.|TRBJ1-2
CASSLNREYYGYTF
TGTGCCAGCAGTTTAAACAGGGAGTACTATGGCTACACCTTC
>TRBD2|15|TRBV27|.|TRBJ2-1
CASRGLPAPYNEQFF
TGTGCCAGCAGGGGACTACCCGCCCCCTACAATGAGCAGTTCTTC
>.|13|TRBV6-5|.|TRBJ1-2
CASTEGRPHGYTF
TGTGCCAGCACCGAGGGCAGGCCGCATGGCTACACCTTC
>.|13|TRBV5-1|once|TRBJ2-5
CASSLSGAETQYF
TGCGCCAGCAGCTTATCAGGGGCCGAGACCCAGTACTTC
>TRBD1|15|TRBV5-1|.|TRBJ1-2
CASSPDRGSNYGYTF
TGCGCCAGCAGCCCCGACAGGGGTTCCAACTATGGCTACACCTTC
>TRBD2|14|TRBV4-1|.|TRBJ2-7
CASSQPGRSREQYF
TGCGCCAGCAGCCAACCCGGGAGGAGCAGGGAGCAGTACTTC
>.|17|TRBV5-4|.|TRBJ2-3
CASSLGAGAASTDTQYF
TGTGCCAGCAGCTTGGGAGCAGGAGCGGCTAGCACAGATACGCAGTATTTT
>.|15|TRBV5-1|.|TRBJ2-1
CASSLVLADYNEQFF
TGCGCCAGCAGCTTGGTTCTAGCTGATTACAATGAGCAGTTCTTC
>.|15|TRBV15|.|TRBJ1-1
CATSKESRRNTEAFF
TGTGCCACCAGCAAAGAGTCCCGGAGAAACACTGAAGCTTTCTTT
>.|15|TRBV19|.|TRBJ2-5
CASSEDRAGAKTQYF
TGTGCCAGTAGTGAGGATCGGGCAGGGGCAAAGACCCAGTACTTC
>.|13|TRBV2|.|TRBJ1-2
CALNIGGANGYTF
TGTGCCTTAAATATCGGGGGGGCCAATGGCTACACCTTC
>.|13|TRBV5-8|few|TRBJ1-5
CASSLSDNQPQHF
TGTGCCAGCAGCCTGTCAGATAATCAGCCCCAGCATTTT
>TRBD2|16|TRBV27|.|TRBJ2-1
CASSRSGVSAYNEQFF
TGTGCCAGCAGCCGTAGCGGGGTAAGTGCCTACAATGAGCAGTTCTTC
>TRBD1|15|TRBV7-6|.|TRBJ2-1
CASSYQTGYYNEQFF
TGTGCCAGCAGCTACCAGACAGGGTACTACAATGAGCAGTTCTTC
>TRBD2|15|TRBV11-2|.|TRBJ2-7
CASSRAATSGKAQYF
TGTGCCAGCAGCCGAGCCGCGACTAGCGGCAAGGCGCAGTACTTC
>.|14|TRBV5-1|.|TRBJ2-1
CASSAGQPYNEQFF
TGCGCCAGCAGCGCGGGACAGCCCTACAATGAGCAGTTCTTC
>TRBD2|15|TRBV19|once|TRBJ2-3
CASSNSGVSTDTQYF
TGTGCCAGTAGTAATAGCGGGGTTAGCACAGATACGCAGTATTTT
>.|17|TRBV5-6|.|TRBJ2-3
CASSLATSGLRRDTQYF
TGTGCCAGCAGCTTGGCCACGAGCGGTTTGCGGAGGGATACGCAGTATTTT
>.|14|TRBV30|.|TRBJ2-1
CAWNRGGVYNEQFF
TGTGCCTGGAATAGGGGGGGGGTTTACAATGAGCAGTTCTTC
>TRBD1|15|TRBV20-1|.|TRBJ1-1
CSASPRDRDATEAFF
TGCAGTGCTAGTCCCCGGGACAGGGACGCGACTGAAGCTTTCTTT
>TRBD1|13|TRBV27|few|TRBJ1-5
CASKVTGGEAQHF
TGTGCCAGCAAGGTGACAGGGGGAGAAGCCCAGCATTTT